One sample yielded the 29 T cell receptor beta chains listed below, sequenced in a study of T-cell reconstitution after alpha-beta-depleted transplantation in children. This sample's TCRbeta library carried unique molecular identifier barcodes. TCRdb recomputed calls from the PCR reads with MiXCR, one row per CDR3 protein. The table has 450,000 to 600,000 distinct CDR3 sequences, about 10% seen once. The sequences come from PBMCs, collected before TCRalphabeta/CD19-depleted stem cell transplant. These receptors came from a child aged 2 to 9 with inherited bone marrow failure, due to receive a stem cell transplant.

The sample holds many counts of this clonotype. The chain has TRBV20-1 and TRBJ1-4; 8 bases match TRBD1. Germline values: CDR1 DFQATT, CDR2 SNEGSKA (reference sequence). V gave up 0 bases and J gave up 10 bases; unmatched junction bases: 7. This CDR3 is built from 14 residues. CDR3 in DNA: TGCAGTGCTAGAGATCCCAGAGGACAGGGAAAACTGTTTTTT. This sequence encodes CSARDPRGQGKLFF.

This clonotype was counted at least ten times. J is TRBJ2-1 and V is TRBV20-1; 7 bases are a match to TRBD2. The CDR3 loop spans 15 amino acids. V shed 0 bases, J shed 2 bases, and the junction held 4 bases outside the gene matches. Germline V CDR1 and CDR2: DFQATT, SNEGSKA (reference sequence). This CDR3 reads CSAREAGWPYNEQFF. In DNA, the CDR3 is TGCAGTGCTAGAGAAGCGGGATGGCCCTACAATGAGCAGTTCTTC.

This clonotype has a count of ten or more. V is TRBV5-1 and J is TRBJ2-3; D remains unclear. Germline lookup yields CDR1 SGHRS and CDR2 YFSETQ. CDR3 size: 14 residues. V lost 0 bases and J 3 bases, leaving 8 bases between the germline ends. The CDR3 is CASSLGPVTDTQYF. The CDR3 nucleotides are TGCGCCAGCAGCTTGGGCCCCGTAACAGATACGCAGTATTTT.

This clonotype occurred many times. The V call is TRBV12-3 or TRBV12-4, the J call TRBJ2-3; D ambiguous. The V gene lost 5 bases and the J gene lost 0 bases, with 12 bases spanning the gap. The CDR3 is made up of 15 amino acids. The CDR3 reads CASSHSALSTDTQYF. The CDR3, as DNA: TGTGCCAGCAGTCATTCGGCCCTTAGCACAGATACGCAGTATTTT.

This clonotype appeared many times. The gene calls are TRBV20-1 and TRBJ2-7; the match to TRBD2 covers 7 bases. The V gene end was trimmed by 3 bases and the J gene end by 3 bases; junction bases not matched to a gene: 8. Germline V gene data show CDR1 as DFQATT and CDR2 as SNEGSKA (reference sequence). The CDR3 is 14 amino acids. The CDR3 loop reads CSARASGFIYEQYF. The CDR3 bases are TGCAGTGCTAGGGCTAGCGGTTTTATCTACGAGCAGTACTTC.

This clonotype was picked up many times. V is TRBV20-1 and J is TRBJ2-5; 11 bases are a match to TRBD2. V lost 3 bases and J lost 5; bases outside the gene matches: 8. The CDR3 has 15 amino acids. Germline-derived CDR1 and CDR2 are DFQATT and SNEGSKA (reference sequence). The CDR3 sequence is CSARASSSGRETQYF. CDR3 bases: TGCAGTGCTAGGGCGAGCTCTAGCGGGAGGGAGACCCAGTACTTC.

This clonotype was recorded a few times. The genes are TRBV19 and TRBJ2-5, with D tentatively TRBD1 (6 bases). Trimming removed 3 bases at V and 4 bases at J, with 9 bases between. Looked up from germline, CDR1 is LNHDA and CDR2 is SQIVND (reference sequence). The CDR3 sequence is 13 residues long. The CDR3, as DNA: TGTGCCAGTAGTATTGGGGGCCCAGAGACCCAGTACTTC. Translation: CASSIGGPETQYF. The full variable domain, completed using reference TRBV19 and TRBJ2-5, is DGGITQSPKYLFRKEGQNVTLSCEQNLNHDAMYWYRQDPGQGLRLIYYSQIVNDFQKGDIAEGYSVSREKKESFPLTVTSAQKNPTAFYLCASSIGGPETQYFGPGTRLLVL.

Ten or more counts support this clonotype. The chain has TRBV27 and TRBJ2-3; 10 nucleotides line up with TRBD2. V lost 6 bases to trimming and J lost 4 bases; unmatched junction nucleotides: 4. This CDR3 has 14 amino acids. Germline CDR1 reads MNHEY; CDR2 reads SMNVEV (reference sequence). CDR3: CASRLAGRADTQYF. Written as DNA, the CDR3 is TGTGCCAGCAGACTAGCGGGAAGGGCAGATACGCAGTATTTT.

The CDR3 DNA reads TGTGCCAGCAGCCAAACTACTGCGGCGGGAGAAAACATTCAGTACTTC. As protein: CASSQTTAAGENIQYF. The chain has TRBV4-2 and TRBJ2-4, with 7 bases aligning to TRBD2. The CDR3 contains 16 residues. With 2 bases clipped from V and 5 bases from J, the junction kept 9 bases outside the gene matches. CDR1 LGHNA and CDR2 YNFKEQ come from the germline V gene.

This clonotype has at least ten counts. The DNA of the CDR3 is TGTGCCAGCAGCCCTCCGGGACTAGCGGAGAAGCGGGAGCAGTACTTC. Translation gives CASSPPGLAEKREQYF. The rearrangement uses TRBV5-5 and TRBJ2-7; 11 nucleotides match TRBD2. J was trimmed by 7 bases and V by 4 bases; bases with no gene match: 13. This CDR3 has 16 residues. Germline-derived CDR1 and CDR2 are SGHKS and YYEKEE (reference sequence).

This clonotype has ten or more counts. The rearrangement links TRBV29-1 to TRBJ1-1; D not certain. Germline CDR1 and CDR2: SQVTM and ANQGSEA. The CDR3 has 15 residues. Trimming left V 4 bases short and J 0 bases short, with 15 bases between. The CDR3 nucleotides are TGCAGCGTTGGGGCTGATGACGCAGTGAACACTGAAGCTTTCTTT. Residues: CSVGADDAVNTEAFF.

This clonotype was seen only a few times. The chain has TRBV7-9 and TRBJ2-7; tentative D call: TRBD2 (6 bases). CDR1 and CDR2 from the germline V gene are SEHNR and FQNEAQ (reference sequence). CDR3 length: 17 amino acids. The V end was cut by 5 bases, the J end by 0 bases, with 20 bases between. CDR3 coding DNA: TGTGCCAGCAGCACAAACTCCGGGACTCCGAGCTCCTACGAGCAGTACTTC. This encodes CASSTNSGTPSSYEQYF.

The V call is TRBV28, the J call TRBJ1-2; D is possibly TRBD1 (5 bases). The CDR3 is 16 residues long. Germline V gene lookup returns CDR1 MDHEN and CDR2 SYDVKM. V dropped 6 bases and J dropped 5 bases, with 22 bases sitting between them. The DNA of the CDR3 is TGTGCCAGCAGCCTTTCCGGGACCGACGTTATTTATGGCTACACCTTC. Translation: CASSLSGTDVIYGYTF.

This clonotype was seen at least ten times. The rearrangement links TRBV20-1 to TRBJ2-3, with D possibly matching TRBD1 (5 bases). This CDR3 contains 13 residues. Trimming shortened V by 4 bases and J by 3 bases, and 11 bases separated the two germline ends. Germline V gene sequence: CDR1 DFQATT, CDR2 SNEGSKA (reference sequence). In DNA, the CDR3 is TGCAGTGCTACAGGGATGGGAACAGATACGCAGTATTTT. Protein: CSATGMGTDTQYF.

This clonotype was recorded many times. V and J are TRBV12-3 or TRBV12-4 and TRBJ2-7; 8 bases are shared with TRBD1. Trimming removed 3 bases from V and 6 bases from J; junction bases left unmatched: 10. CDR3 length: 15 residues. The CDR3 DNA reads TGTGCCAGCAGTTTCTCGACAGGGGCGGTGGTCGAGCAGTACTTC. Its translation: CASSFSTGAVVEQYF.

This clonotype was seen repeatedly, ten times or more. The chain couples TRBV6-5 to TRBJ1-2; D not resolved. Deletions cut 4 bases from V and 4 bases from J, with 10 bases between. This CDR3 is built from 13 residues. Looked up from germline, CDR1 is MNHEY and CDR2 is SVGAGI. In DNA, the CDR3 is TGTGCCAGCAGTTCGGTACTCGGCTATGGCTACACCTTC. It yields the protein CASSSVLGYGYTF.

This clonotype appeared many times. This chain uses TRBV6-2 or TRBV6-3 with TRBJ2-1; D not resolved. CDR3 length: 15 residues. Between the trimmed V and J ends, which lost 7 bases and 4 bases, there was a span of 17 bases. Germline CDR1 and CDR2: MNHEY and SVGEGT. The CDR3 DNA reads TGTGCCAGCACAAAAGTCGCGCCTCATTACAATGAGCAGTTCTTC. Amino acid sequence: CASTKVAPHYNEQFF.

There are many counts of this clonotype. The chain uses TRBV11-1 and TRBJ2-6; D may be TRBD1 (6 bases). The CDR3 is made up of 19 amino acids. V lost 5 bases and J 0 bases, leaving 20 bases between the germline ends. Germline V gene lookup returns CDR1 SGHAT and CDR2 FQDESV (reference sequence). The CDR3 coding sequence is TGTGCCAGCAGCATAACAGGGAAAGAGGTGGACTCTGGGGCCAACGTCCTGACTTTC. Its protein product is CASSITGKEVDSGANVLTF. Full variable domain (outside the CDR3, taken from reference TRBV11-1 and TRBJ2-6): EAEVAQSPRYKITEKSQAVAFWCDPISGHATLYWYRQILGQGPELLVQFQDESVVDDSQLPKDRFSAERLKGVDSTLKIQPAELGDSAMYLCASSITGKEVDSGANVLTFGAGSRLTVL.

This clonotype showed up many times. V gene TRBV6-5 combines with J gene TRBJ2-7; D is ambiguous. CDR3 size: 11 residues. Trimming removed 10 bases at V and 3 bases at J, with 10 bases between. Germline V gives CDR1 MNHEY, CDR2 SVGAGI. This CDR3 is CATQLDYEQYF. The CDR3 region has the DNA TGTGCCACCCAGCTGGACTACGAGCAGTACTTC.

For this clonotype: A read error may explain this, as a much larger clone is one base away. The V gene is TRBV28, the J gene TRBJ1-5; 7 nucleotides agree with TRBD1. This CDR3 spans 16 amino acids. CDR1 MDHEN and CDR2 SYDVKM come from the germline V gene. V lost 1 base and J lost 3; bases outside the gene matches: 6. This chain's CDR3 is CASSLYRGLNNQPQHF. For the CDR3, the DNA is TGTGCCAGCAGTTTATACAGGGGACTTAACAATCAGCCCCAGCATTTT.

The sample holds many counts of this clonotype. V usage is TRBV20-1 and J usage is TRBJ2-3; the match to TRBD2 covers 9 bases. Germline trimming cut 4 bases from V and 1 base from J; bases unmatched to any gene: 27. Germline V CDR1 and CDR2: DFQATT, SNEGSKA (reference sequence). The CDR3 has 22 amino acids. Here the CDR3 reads CSANVSPGSAGGLWDGTDTQYF. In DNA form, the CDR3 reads TGCAGTGCTAACGTGTCCCCCGGGTCAGCGGGAGGACTGTGGGACGGCACAGATACGCAGTATTTT.

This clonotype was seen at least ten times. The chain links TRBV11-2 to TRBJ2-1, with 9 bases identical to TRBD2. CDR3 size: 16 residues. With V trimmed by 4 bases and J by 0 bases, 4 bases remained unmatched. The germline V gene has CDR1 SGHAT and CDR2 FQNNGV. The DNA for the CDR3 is TGTGCCAGCAGCTACCTAGCGGGGAACTCCTACAATGAGCAGTTCTTC. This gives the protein CASSYLAGNSYNEQFF.

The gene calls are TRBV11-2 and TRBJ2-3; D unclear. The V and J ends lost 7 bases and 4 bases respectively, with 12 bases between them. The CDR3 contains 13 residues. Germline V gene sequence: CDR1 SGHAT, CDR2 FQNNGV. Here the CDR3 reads CASNDRGADTQYF. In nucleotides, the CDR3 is TGTGCCAGCAACGACCGTGGGGCAGATACGCAGTATTTT.

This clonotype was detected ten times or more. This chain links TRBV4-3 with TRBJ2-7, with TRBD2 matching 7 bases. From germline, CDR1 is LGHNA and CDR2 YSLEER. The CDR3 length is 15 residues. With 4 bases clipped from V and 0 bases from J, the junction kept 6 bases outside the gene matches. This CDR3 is CASSPGLGISYEQYF. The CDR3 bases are TGCGCCAGCAGCCCTGGACTAGGGATCTCCTACGAGCAGTACTTC.

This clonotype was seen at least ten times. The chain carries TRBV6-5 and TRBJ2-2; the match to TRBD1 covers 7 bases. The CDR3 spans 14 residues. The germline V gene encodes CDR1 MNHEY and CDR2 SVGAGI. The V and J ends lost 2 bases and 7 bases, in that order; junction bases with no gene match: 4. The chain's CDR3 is CASSYETGYGELFF. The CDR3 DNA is TGTGCCAGCAGTTACGAGACAGGGTACGGGGAGCTGTTTTTT.

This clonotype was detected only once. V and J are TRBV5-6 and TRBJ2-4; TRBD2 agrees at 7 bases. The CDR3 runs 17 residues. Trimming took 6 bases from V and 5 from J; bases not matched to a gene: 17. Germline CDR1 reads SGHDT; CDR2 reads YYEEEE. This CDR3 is CASTLKGGAGVENIQYF. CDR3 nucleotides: TGTGCCAGCACCCTTAAAGGAGGGGCGGGGGTCGAAAACATTCAGTACTTC.

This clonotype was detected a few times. The CDR3 DNA sequence: TGCAGTGCTAGATCTACTAGGGCCCAAAAGGGGGAGCAGTTCTTC. Protein product: CSARSTRAQKGEQFF. The rearrangement uses TRBV20-1 and TRBJ2-1; the D gene could be TRBD1 or TRBD2 (5 bases each). Trimming took 2 bases from V and 10 from J, leaving 21 bases between them. The CDR3 is made up of 15 amino acids. Germline-derived CDR1 and CDR2 are DFQATT and SNEGSKA (reference sequence).

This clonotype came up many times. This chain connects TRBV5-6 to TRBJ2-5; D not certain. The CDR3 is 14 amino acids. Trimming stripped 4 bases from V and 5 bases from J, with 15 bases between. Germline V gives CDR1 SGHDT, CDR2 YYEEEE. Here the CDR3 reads CASSPRLNIETQYF. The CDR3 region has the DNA TGTGCCAGCAGCCCGAGACTGAACATTGAGACCCAGTACTTC.

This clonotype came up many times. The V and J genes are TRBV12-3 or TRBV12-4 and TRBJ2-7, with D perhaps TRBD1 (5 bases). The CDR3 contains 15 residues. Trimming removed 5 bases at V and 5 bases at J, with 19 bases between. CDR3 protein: CASSPRRDLVNEQYF. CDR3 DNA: TGTGCCAGCAGTCCACGCAGGGATTTGGTGAACGAGCAGTACTTC.